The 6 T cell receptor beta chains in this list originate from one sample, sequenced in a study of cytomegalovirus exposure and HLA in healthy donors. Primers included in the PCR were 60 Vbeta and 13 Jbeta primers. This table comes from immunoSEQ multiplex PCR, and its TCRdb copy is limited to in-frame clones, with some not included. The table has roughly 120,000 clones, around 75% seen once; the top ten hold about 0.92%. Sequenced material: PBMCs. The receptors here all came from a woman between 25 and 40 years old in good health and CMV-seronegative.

CDR3 sequence reads: CASSSYQGSKGYTF. CDR3 nucleotide sequence: TGTGCCAGCAGCTCATACCAGGGTTCTAAAGGCTACACCTTC. The chain has TRBV7-6 and TRBJ1-2; D is possibly TRBD1 (5 bases). Germline V CDR1 and CDR2: SGHVS, FNYEAQ. The V end lost 4 bases, the J end lost 8 bases, and 17 bases lay between the germline ends. CDR3 length equals 14 residues.

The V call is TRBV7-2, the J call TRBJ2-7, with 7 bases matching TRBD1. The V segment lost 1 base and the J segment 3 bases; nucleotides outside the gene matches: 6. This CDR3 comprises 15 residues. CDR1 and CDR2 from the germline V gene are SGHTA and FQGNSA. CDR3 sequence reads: CASSLDGTAFYEQYF. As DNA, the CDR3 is TGTGCCAGCAGCTTAGACGGGACAGCCTTCTACGAGCAGTACTTC.

CDR3 loop: CASSFSGLAGSTEAFF. CDR3 coding DNA: TGTGCCAGCAGCTTTTCAGGGCTCGCGGGGTCGACTGAAGCTTTCTTT. The gene calls are TRBV7-6 and TRBJ1-1; D may be TRBD1 (5 bases). The CDR3 has 16 amino acids. Germline CDR1 is SGHVS and CDR2 is FNYEAQ. V shed 3 bases and J shed 5 bases, with 19 bases lying between them.

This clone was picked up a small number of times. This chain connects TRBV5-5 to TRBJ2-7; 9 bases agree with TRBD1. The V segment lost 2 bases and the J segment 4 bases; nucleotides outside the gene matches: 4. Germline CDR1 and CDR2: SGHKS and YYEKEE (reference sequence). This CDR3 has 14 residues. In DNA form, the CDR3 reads TGTGCCAGCAGCTTCGGGGACAGGGTATACGAGCAGTACTTC. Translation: CASSFGDRVYEQYF.

The CDR3 spells CASSLSSQRDRVFYEQYF. CDR3 in DNA: TGTGCCAGCAGCTTGAGCAGCCAGCGGGACAGGGTGTTTTATGAGCAGTACTTC. The chain has TRBV5-6 and TRBJ2-7, with 9 bases lining up with TRBD1. This CDR3 spans 18 amino acids. The trim removed 1 base at V and 7 bases at J, leaving 18 bases unmatched. Germline V gives CDR1 SGHDT, CDR2 YYEEEE.

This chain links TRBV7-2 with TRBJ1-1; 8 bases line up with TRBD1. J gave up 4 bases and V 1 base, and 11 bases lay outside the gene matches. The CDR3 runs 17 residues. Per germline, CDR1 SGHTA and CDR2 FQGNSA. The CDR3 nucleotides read TGTGCCAGCAGCTTAGTGGCAGGGGGCGCCGGTGGCACTGAAGCTTTCTTT. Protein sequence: CASSLVAGGAGGTEAFF. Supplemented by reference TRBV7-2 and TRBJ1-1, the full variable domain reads GAGVSQSPSNKVTEKGKDVELRCDPISGHTALYWYRQSLGQGLEFLIYFQGNSAPDKSGLPSDRFSAERTGGSVSTLTIQRTQQEDSAVYLCASSLVAGGAGGTEAFFGQGTRLTVV.